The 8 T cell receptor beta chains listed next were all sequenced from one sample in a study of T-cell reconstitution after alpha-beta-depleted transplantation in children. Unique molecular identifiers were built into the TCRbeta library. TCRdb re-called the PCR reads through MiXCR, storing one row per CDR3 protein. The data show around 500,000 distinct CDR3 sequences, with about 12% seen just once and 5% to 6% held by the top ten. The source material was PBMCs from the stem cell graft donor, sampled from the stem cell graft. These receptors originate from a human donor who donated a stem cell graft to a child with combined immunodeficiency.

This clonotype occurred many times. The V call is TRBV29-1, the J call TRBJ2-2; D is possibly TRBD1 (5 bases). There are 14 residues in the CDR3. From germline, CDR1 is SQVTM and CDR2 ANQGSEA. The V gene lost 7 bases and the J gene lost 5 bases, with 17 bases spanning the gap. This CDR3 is CSAISWPGTGELFF. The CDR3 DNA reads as TGCAGCGCCATCAGTTGGCCAGGGACCGGGGAGCTGTTTTTT.

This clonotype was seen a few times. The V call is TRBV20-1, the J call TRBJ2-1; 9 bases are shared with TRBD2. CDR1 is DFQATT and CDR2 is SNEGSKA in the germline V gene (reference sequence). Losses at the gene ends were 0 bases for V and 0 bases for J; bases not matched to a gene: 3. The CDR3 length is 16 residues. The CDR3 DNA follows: TGCAGTGCTAGAGATTTAGCGGGAGACTCCTACAATGAGCAGTTCTTC. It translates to CSARDLAGDSYNEQFF.

The chain's CDR3 is CASSLGAGHDIQYF. The CDR3 bases are TGTGCCAGCAGCTTAGGAGCGGGACATGACATTCAGTACTTC. V usage is TRBV7-2 and J usage is TRBJ2-4, with a weak D call TRBD2 (7 bases). Per germline, CDR1 SGHTA and CDR2 FQGNSA. The CDR3 runs to 14 residues. V was cut by 1 base and J by 8 bases, with 12 bases left in between.

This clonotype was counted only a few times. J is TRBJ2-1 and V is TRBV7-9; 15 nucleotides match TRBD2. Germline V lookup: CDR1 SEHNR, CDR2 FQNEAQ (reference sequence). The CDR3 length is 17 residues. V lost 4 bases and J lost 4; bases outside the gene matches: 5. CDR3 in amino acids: CASSWGLAGGHYNEQFF. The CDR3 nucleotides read TGTGCCAGCAGCTGGGGACTAGCGGGAGGCCATTACAATGAGCAGTTCTTC.

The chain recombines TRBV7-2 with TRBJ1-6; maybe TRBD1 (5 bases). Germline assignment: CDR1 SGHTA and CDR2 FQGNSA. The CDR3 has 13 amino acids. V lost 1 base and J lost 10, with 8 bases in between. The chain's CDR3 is CASSLGGDSPLHF. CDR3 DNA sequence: TGTGCCAGCAGCTTAGGGGGGGACTCACCCCTCCACTTT.

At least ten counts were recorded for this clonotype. In nucleotides, the CDR3 is TGTGCCAGCAGCACCGGGCCGACAAGCAGGCAACTGTTTTTT. Translated: CASSTGPTSRQLFF. This chain connects TRBV27 to TRBJ1-4; D ambiguous. V was shortened by 6 bases and J by 12 bases, with 20 bases between the two germline ends. Per the germline V gene, CDR1 is MNHEY and CDR2 is SMNVEV (reference sequence). The CDR3 contains 14 residues.

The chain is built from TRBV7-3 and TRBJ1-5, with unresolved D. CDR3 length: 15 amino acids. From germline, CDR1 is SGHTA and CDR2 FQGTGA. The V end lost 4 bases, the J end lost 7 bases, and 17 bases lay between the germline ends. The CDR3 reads CASSSKSPWLQPQHF. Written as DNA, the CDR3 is TGTGCCAGCAGCTCAAAGAGCCCATGGCTGCAGCCCCAGCATTTT.

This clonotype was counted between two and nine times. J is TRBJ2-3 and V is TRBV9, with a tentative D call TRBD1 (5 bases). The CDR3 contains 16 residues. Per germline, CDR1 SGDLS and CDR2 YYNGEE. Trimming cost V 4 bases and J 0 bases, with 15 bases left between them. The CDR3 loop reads CASSPNPTASTDTQYF. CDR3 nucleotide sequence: TGTGCCAGCAGCCCGAACCCGACAGCAAGCACAGATACGCAGTATTTT.